The next 13 T cell receptor beta chains were all read from a single sample in a study of T cell responses to AZD1222 COVID-19 vaccine. Repertoires were generated with immunoSEQ multiplex PCR, while TCRdb's copy carries only in-frame clones and drops some. This table holds fewer than 200,000 clones, roughly 92% found once. The starting material was peripheral blood, obtained on day 0 of AZD1222 vaccination. The receptors were sampled from an adult in good health.

The chain employs TRBV29-1 and TRBJ1-2; D is ambiguous. V dropped 4 bases and J dropped 1 base, with 10 bases sitting between them. CDR3 size: 13 residues. Germline CDR1 reads SQVTM; CDR2 reads ANQGSEA. The CDR3 reads CSVGYRINYGYTF. The CDR3, as DNA: TGCAGCGTTGGATATAGAATTAACTATGGCTACACCTTC.

V usage is TRBV18 and J usage is TRBJ1-1; 10 bases align to TRBD1. J was trimmed by 3 bases and V by 3 bases; bases with no gene match: 4. Germline V gives CDR1 KGHSH, CDR2 LQKENI. CDR3 length: 15 residues. CDR3 in amino acids: CASSPGTGDYTEAFF. In DNA, the CDR3 is TGTGCCAGCTCACCGGGGACAGGGGACTACACTGAAGCTTTCTTT.

V gene TRBV9 combines with J gene TRBJ2-3, with D possibly being TRBD2 (6 bases). Germline V gives CDR1 SGDLS, CDR2 YYNGEE. The CDR3 is 17 amino acids. Trimming left V 1 base short and J 0 bases short, with 15 bases between. CDR3 bases: TGTGCCAGCAGCGTACACCCCTTGGCGGGGAGCACAGATACGCAGTATTTT. Translated, it gives CASSVHPLAGSTDTQYF.

This clone was seen a single time. The rearrangement joins TRBV7-9 to TRBJ1-4; D call uncertain. V lost 5 bases and J 7 bases, leaving 17 bases between the germline ends. The CDR3 loop spans 15 amino acids. Germline V gene data show CDR1 as SEHNR and CDR2 as FQNEAQ (reference sequence). The CDR3 DNA reads as TGTGCCAGCAGCCCGACCGGGAGGATGGGTGAAAAACTGTTTTTT. This sequence encodes CASSPTGRMGEKLFF.

The rearrangement joins TRBV7-9 to TRBJ1-5; TRBD1 matches at 8 bases. CDR3 length: 15 residues. From germline, CDR1 is SEHNR and CDR2 FQNEAQ (reference sequence). V dropped 1 base and J dropped 9; count of bases not matched to a gene: 8. The CDR3 DNA is TGTGCCAGCAGCTTAGTGGACAGGGTGGGGGTGCCCCAGCATTTT. This codes for CASSLVDRVGVPQHF.

The rearrangement links TRBV2 to TRBJ2-3; tentative D call: TRBD2 (7 bases). V lost 9 bases and J lost 1, with 17 bases in between. This CDR3 contains 15 residues. CDR1 and CDR2 from the germline V gene are SNHLY and FYNNEI. In DNA form, the CDR3 reads TGTGCCAGGGGGGGGCCGGGCGGACGCACAGATACGCAGTATTTT. This encodes CARGGPGGRTDTQYF.

The chain carries TRBV7-8 and TRBJ1-1; TRBD1 matches at 7 bases. Germline values: CDR1 SGHVS, CDR2 FQNEAQ. The length of the CDR3 is 13 residues. After removal of 5 bases from V and 3 bases from J, the junction contained 3 bases not matched to a gene. The CDR3 region is CASSRDRHTEAFF. DNA for the CDR3: TGTGCCAGCAGCAGGGACAGACACACTGAAGCTTTCTTT. The variable domain in full, completed from reference TRBV7-8 and TRBJ1-1, reads GAGVSQSPRYKVAKRGQDVALRCDPISGHVSLFWYQQALGQGPEFLTYFQNEAQLDKSGLPSDRFFAERPEGSVSTLKIQRTQQEDSAVYLCASSRDRHTEAFFGQGTRLTVV.

V gene TRBV24-1 combines with J gene TRBJ2-3; D ambiguous. This CDR3 region has 11 residues. V gave up 4 bases and J gave up 2 bases, with 0 bases separating them. CDR1 is KGHDR, CDR2 SFDVKD, per germline. The CDR3 DNA reads TGTGCCACCAGTGACACAGATACGCAGTATTTT. Amino acid sequence: CATSDTDTQYF.

This sequence joins TRBV5-1 and TRBJ1-1, with 8 nucleotides matching TRBD1. The CDR3 sequence is 17 residues long. V trimming: 0 bases; J trimming: 4 bases; junction bases outside the gene matches: 11. Germline lookup yields CDR1 SGHRS and CDR2 YFSETQ. This CDR3 reads CASSLALQGGRVTEAFF. Here the CDR3 DNA reads TGCGCCAGCAGCTTGGCTTTACAGGGGGGAAGAGTCACTGAAGCTTTCTTT. Complete variable domain (other parts from reference TRBV5-1 and TRBJ1-1): KAGVTQTPRYLIKTRGQQVTLSCSPISGHRSVSWYQQTPGQGLQFLFEYFSETQRNKGNFPGRFSGRQFSNSRSEMNVSTLELGDSALYLCASSLALQGGRVTEAFFGQGTRLTVV.

The chain combines TRBV7-3 with TRBJ1-2; 10 bases agree with TRBD1. V was pared by 1 base and J by 9 bases, with 8 bases of the junction left unmatched. Germline values: CDR1 SGHTA, CDR2 FQGTGA. The CDR3 is 15 residues long. CDR3 sequence reads: CASSLKGQGFESYTF. In DNA form, the CDR3 reads TGTGCCAGCAGCTTAAAGGGACAGGGGTTTGAGAGCTACACCTTC.

This clone appeared once. The V call is TRBV19, the J call TRBJ1-5; 7 bases are a match to TRBD1. The CDR3 extends over 13 amino acids. After removal of 0 bases from V and 13 bases from J, the junction contained 6 bases not matched to a gene. Per germline, CDR1 LNHDA and CDR2 SQIVND (reference sequence). The CDR3 DNA reads as TGTGCCAGTAGTATAGATCGTAGACAGGGACAGCATTTT. This sequence encodes CASSIDRRQGQHF.

The chain joins TRBV28 to TRBJ1-5; no firm D call. Deletions cut 2 bases from V and 7 bases from J, with 6 bases between. The CDR3 runs to 12 residues. Germline assignment: CDR1 MDHEN and CDR2 SYDVKM. CDR3 sequence reads: CASSLSVQPQHF. Written as DNA, the CDR3 is TGTGCCAGCAGTTTAAGCGTGCAGCCCCAGCATTTT.

The genes are TRBV7-9 and TRBJ1-5; tentative D call: TRBD1 (6 bases). Trimming left V 2 bases short and J 5 bases short, with 10 bases between. Per germline, CDR1 SEHNR and CDR2 FQNEAQ (reference sequence). The CDR3 length is 14 residues. The CDR3 DNA sequence: TGTGCCAGCAGCTTAAGGGGGAGTGATCAGCCCCAGCATTTT. It codes for CASSLRGSDQPQHF.